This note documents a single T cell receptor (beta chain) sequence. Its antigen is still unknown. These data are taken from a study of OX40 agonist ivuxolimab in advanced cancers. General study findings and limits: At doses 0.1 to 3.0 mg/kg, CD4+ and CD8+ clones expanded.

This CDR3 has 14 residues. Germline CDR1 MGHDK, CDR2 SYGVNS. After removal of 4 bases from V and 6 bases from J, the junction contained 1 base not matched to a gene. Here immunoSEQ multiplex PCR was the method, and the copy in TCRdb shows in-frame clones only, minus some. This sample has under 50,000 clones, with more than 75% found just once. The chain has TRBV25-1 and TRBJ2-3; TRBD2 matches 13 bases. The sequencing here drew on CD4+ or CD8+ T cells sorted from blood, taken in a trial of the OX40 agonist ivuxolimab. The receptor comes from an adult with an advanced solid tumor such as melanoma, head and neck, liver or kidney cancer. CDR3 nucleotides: TGTGCCAGCAGTGTGGGACTAGCGGGGGATACGCAGTATTTT. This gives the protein CASSVGLAGDTQYF.